Listed here are 20 T cell receptor beta chains from one sample, sequenced in a study of cytomegalovirus exposure and HLA in healthy donors. Use of 60 Vbeta and 13 Jbeta primers characterized the PCR. Clones were read by immunoSEQ multiplex PCR, and TCRdb kept only the in-frame ones, dropping some. In the table there are roughly 190,000 clones, about 87% of which are singletons. The sample taken for sequencing was PBMCs. These TCRs come from a man aged 25-40 years in good health and CMV-seronegative.

This clone has just a few counts. The chain employs TRBV27 and TRBJ1-1; no clear D. The germline V gene encodes CDR1 MNHEY and CDR2 SMNVEV (reference sequence). This CDR3 is 14 amino acids long. V lost 2 bases and J lost 5, with 12 bases in between. CDR3 coding DNA: TGTGCCAGCAGTTTAGGACTCCTGGAAACTGAAGCTTTCTTT. Translation: CASSLGLLETEAFF.

V usage is TRBV19 and J usage is TRBJ1-4, with 8 positions matching TRBD1. The CDR3 is 15 amino acids. The V and J ends lost 3 bases and 8 bases, in that order; junction bases with no gene match: 8. Germline V CDR1 and CDR2: LNHDA, SQIVND (reference sequence). CDR3 residues: CASSISQGAREKLFF. CDR3 nucleotide sequence: TGTGCCAGTAGTATCAGTCAGGGGGCTAGAGAAAAACTGTTTTTT.

This clone was seen only a few times. This sequence joins TRBV7-8 and TRBJ1-1, with TRBD1 matching over 9 bases. The junction had 8 bases not matched to a gene; V was cut back by 5 bases and J by 4 bases. The CDR3 extends over 15 amino acids. Per germline, CDR1 SGHVS and CDR2 FQNEAQ. DNA of the CDR3: TGTGCCAGCAGCCATGACAGGGGGTCGGGCACTGAAGCTTTCTTT. Translation gives CASSHDRGSGTEAFF. Drawing the rest from reference TRBV7-8 and TRBJ1-1, the complete variable domain is GAGVSQSPRYKVAKRGQDVALRCDPISGHVSLFWYQQALGQGPEFLTYFQNEAQLDKSGLPSDRFFAERPEGSVSTLKIQRTQQEDSAVYLCASSHDRGSGTEAFFGQGTRLTVV.

The J gene is TRBJ1-5, the V gene TRBV2; 7 nucleotides match TRBD1. The CDR3 has 15 residues. The germline V gene has CDR1 SNHLY and CDR2 FYNNEI. V lost 6 bases to trimming and J lost 3 bases; unmatched junction nucleotides: 8. CDR3 DNA: TGTGCCAGCAGGAGGGGGACAGCGAACAATCAGCCCCAGCATTTT. Translation gives CASRRGTANNQPQHF.

The chain combines TRBV15 with TRBJ2-3, with a possible D match to TRBD2 (5 bases). The germline V gene has CDR1 LNHNV and CDR2 YYDKDF (reference sequence). Trimming removed 0 bases at V and 3 bases at J, with 10 bases between. This CDR3 has 15 amino acids. CDR3 DNA: TGTGCCACCAGCAGAGATAGGGAGATGACAGATACGCAGTATTTT. It codes for CATSRDREMTDTQYF.

This chain uses TRBV2 with TRBJ1-5; unclear D gene. This CDR3 contains 12 residues. Germline V CDR1 and CDR2: SNHLY, FYNNEI. Deletions cut 8 bases from V and 7 bases from J, with 12 bases between. For the CDR3, the DNA is TGTGCCAGCTCGCAGGAGGGCCAGCCCCAGCATTTT. Its protein is CASSQEGQPQHF.

This clone was detected a few times. V usage is TRBV6-4 and J usage is TRBJ2-1; 10 nucleotides match TRBD2. V lost 4 bases, J lost 5 bases, and 5 bases stayed unmatched. Germline CDR1 is MRHNA and CDR2 is SNTAGT. This CDR3 comprises 15 residues. The CDR3 nucleotides read TGTGCCAGCAGTGCCCTAGCGGGAGCCCACAATGAGCAGTTCTTC. This translates into CASSALAGAHNEQFF.

The V and J genes are TRBV4-1 and TRBJ2-2; no definite D call. The V gene lost 0 bases and the J gene lost 0 bases, with 5 bases spanning the gap. Germline V CDR1 and CDR2: MGHRA, YSYEKL. The CDR3 extends over 15 amino acids. CDR3 in amino acids: CASSQDRPNTGELFF. DNA of the CDR3: TGCGCCAGCAGCCAAGATCGTCCGAACACCGGGGAGCTGTTTTTT.

The CDR3 loop is CASSPRTSEYNEQFF. Written as DNA, the CDR3 is TGCGCCAGCAGCCCACGGACTAGCGAGTACAATGAGCAGTTCTTC. The V gene is TRBV5-1, the J gene TRBJ2-1, with TRBD2 matching over 9 bases. Germline V CDR1 and CDR2: SGHRS, YFSETQ. The length of the CDR3 is 15 residues. Trimming removed 4 bases from V and 4 bases from J; junction bases left unmatched: 6.

This chain connects TRBV6-5 to TRBJ1-5; D is unresolved. Trimming took off 8 bases at V and 1 base at J, with 9 bases between the two ends. The germline V gene has CDR1 MNHEY and CDR2 SVGAGI. CDR3 length: 13 amino acids. The CDR3: CASGRWSNQPQHF. The CDR3, as DNA: TGTGCCAGCGGTCGGTGGAGCAATCAGCCCCAGCATTTT.

The CDR3: CASSLRVNYEQYF. The CDR3 DNA is TGTGCCAGCAGCTTACGGGTCAACTACGAGCAGTACTTC. The chain recombines TRBV5-6 with TRBJ2-7; D gene ambiguous. The CDR3 has 13 residues. V was cut by 2 bases and J by 3 bases, with 9 bases left in between. CDR1 and CDR2 from the germline V gene are SGHDT and YYEEEE.

V and J are TRBV27 and TRBJ2-7, with 8 bases aligning to TRBD2. Germline CDR1 is MNHEY and CDR2 is SMNVEV (reference sequence). Trimming removed 0 bases from V and 1 base from J; junction bases left unmatched: 5. This CDR3 is built from 16 residues. CDR3 amino acids: CASSLSIRGGSYEQYF. The CDR3 nucleotides are TGTGCCAGCAGTTTATCGATTCGCGGGGGGTCCTACGAGCAGTACTTC.

The rearrangement joins TRBV4-3 to TRBJ1-2; no reliable D call. Per the germline V gene, CDR1 is LGHNA and CDR2 is YSLEER. Trimming stripped 2 bases from V and 5 bases from J, with 12 bases between. The CDR3 runs to 14 residues. The CDR3 loop reads CASSQQVSLYGYTF. DNA for the CDR3: TGCGCCAGCAGCCAACAGGTTTCCCTTTATGGCTACACCTTC.

This clone was detected once. The chain combines TRBV18 with TRBJ2-1, with 10 bases that match TRBD2. The CDR3 loop spans 17 amino acids. V was clipped by 6 bases and J by 1 base; unmatched bases: 9. In germline, CDR1 is KGHSH, CDR2 LQKENI. Here the CDR3 DNA reads TGTGCCAGCTCGGAACCCCAGCGGGAGGGTTCCTACAATGAGCAGTTCTTC. Its protein is CASSEPQREGSYNEQFF.

Only one count was recorded for this clone. The chain joins TRBV7-2 to TRBJ1-1, with TRBD1 matching over 9 bases. CDR1 and CDR2 from the germline V gene are SGHTA and FQGNSA. J gave up 4 bases and V 1 base, and 4 bases lay outside the gene matches. This CDR3 region has 15 residues. This CDR3 reads CASSLEGQGVTEAFF. CDR3 sequence (DNA): TGTGCCAGCAGCTTAGAGGGACAGGGAGTCACTGAAGCTTTCTTT. Complete variable domain (other parts from reference TRBV7-2 and TRBJ1-1): GAGVSQSPSNKVTEKGKDVELRCDPISGHTALYWYRQSLGQGLEFLIYFQGNSAPDKSGLPSDRFSAERTGGSVSTLTIQRTQQEDSAVYLCASSLEGQGVTEAFFGQGTRLTVV.

CDR3 in amino acids: CASSPRTSGEQFF. In DNA form, the CDR3 reads TGTGCCAGCAGTCCTCGGACTAGCGGAGAGCAGTTCTTC. This chain links TRBV28 with TRBJ2-1, with 10 nucleotides matching TRBD2. The CDR3 consists of 13 residues. V was pared by 5 bases and J by 10 bases, with 5 bases of the junction left unmatched. The V gene's germline CDR1 is MDHEN and CDR2 SYDVKM.

V is TRBV19 and J is TRBJ1-1; possible D gene TRBD1, 6 bases. CDR3 length: 17 residues. With 4 bases removed from V and 5 bases from J, the gap between germline ends came to 23 bases. Germline CDR1 LNHDA, CDR2 SQIVND (reference sequence). The CDR3 nucleotides are TGTGCCAGTAGTAGTCACCGGGACAAAACCCGGAGGACTGAAGCTTTCTTT. Translation gives CASSSHRDKTRRTEAFF.

V usage is TRBV18 and J usage is TRBJ2-1; TRBD2 matches 13 bases. The CDR3 is 18 amino acids. Germline lookup yields CDR1 KGHSH and CDR2 LQKENI. V was clipped by 4 bases and J by 0 bases; unmatched bases: 6. The CDR3 loop is CASSRGLAGPSSYNEQFF. The CDR3 nucleotides are TGTGCCAGCTCACGGGGACTAGCGGGGCCCAGCTCCTACAATGAGCAGTTCTTC.

V and J are TRBV2 and TRBJ2-2, with D possibly matching TRBD1 (5 bases). Trimming cost V 6 bases and J 2 bases, with 10 bases left between them. The germline gives CDR1 SNHLY, CDR2 FYNNEI. The CDR3 has 14 amino acids. Written as DNA, the CDR3 is TGTGCCAGCAGCCGGACAACTAACACCGGGGAGCTGTTTTTT. Its protein is CASSRTTNTGELFF.

V and J are TRBV18 and TRBJ2-1; 11 bases line up with TRBD2. CDR3 length: 17 residues. The germline V gene has CDR1 KGHSH and CDR2 LQKENI. J was trimmed by 6 bases and V by 2 bases; bases with no gene match: 9. Written as DNA, the CDR3 is TGTGCCAGCTCACCAGTAATACTAGCGGGGGTTCGCAATGAGCAGTTCTTC. This codes for CASSPVILAGVRNEQFF.